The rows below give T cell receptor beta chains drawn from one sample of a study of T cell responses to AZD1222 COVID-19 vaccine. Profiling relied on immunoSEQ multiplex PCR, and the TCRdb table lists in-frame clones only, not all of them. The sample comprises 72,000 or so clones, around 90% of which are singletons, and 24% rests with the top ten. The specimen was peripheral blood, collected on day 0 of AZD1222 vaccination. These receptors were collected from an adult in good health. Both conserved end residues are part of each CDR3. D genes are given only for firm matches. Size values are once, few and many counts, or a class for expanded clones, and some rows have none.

CDR3 DNA: TGTGCCAGCTCACCGACCGGGACAGGGGCAGCTTTCTTT
CDR3 protein: CASSPTGTGAAFF
V gene: TRBV18
J gene: TRBJ1-1
clone size: NA
D gene: TRBD1

CDR3 DNA: TGTGCCAGCAATGGACAGACCTACGAGCAGTACTTC
CDR3 protein: CASNGQTYEQYF
V gene: TRBV5-8
J gene: TRBJ2-7
clone size: NA
D gene: NA

CDR3 DNA: TGTGCCACCAGCCCGCCCCGGGGAAGCTCCTACAATGAGCAGTTCTTC
CDR3 protein: CATSPPRGSSYNEQFF
V gene: TRBV15
J gene: TRBJ2-1
clone size: NA
D gene: NA

CDR3 DNA: TGTGCCAGCAGCTTCCCCGAAAGCGGGGACAATGAGCAGTTCTTC
CDR3 protein: CASSFPESGDNEQFF
V gene: TRBV7-3
J gene: TRBJ2-1
clone size: NA
D gene: TRBD2

CDR3 DNA: TGTGCCACCAGCAGACAGGACAGGGGGCAAGAGACCCAGTACTTC
CDR3 protein: CATSRQDRGQETQYF
V gene: TRBV15
J gene: TRBJ2-5
clone size: NA
D gene: TRBD1

CDR3 DNA: TGTGCCAGCAGTTTACAGGGGGACGAGACCCAGTACTTC
CDR3 protein: CASSLQGDETQYF
V gene: TRBV27
J gene: TRBJ2-5
clone size: NA
D gene: TRBD1

CDR3 DNA: TGTGCCAGCAGCCTAGGGGGACAGGCAGATACGCAGTATTTT
CDR3 protein: CASSLGGQADTQYF
V gene: TRBV5-6
J gene: TRBJ2-3
clone size: NA
D gene: TRBD1

CDR3 DNA: TGTGCCAGCAGTTATGTCCCACAAGAGACCCAGTACTTC
CDR3 protein: CASSYVPQETQYF
V gene: TRBV6-2/TRBV6-3
J gene: TRBJ2-5
clone size: NA
D gene: NA

CDR3 DNA: TGCGCCAGCAGCGTATCAGGGCTTCAGCCCCAGCATTTT
CDR3 protein: CASSVSGLQPQHF
V gene: TRBV5-1
J gene: TRBJ1-5
clone size: NA
D gene: NA

CDR3 DNA: TGCGCCAGCAGCCCGCAGGGGGCCAACACTGAAGCTTTCTTT
CDR3 protein: CASSPQGANTEAFF
V gene: TRBV10-1
J gene: TRBJ1-1
clone size: NA
D gene: TRBD1

CDR3 DNA: TGCAGCGTTGCCCTACTAGCGGTTCAAGAGACCCAGTACTTC
CDR3 protein: CSVALLAVQETQYF
V gene: TRBV29-1
J gene: TRBJ2-5
clone size: NA
D gene: TRBD2

CDR3 DNA: TGTGCCAGCACCCCAGAGGCGAGTACCTACAATGAGCAGTTCTTC
CDR3 protein: CASTPEASTYNEQFF
V gene: TRBV27
J gene: TRBJ2-1
clone size: NA
D gene: NA

CDR3 DNA: TGTGCCAGCAGCTTGCTGGACTATGGCTACACCTTC
CDR3 protein: CASSLLDYGYTF
V gene: TRBV7-9
J gene: TRBJ1-2
clone size: NA
D gene: NA

CDR3 DNA: TGTGCCAGCAGCCTAAGGGTACAGGGGGCTACTGAAGCTTTCTTT
CDR3 protein: CASSLRVQGATEAFF
V gene: TRBV9
J gene: TRBJ1-1
clone size: NA
D gene: TRBD1

CDR3 DNA: TGTGCCAGCAGCTCCGGGACTAGCGGGAGGGCCTCCCAGTTCTTC
CDR3 protein: CASSSGTSGRASQFF
V gene: TRBV13
J gene: TRBJ2-1
clone size: NA
D gene: TRBD2

CDR3 DNA: TGTGCCAGCAGTGACTCTGGGGCCAACGTCCTGACTTTC
CDR3 protein: CASSDSGANVLTF
V gene: TRBV6-1
J gene: TRBJ2-6
clone size: few
D gene: NA

CDR3 DNA: TGTGCCAGCAGCTTTGGGACAGGGAATTCACCCCTCCACTTT
CDR3 protein: CASSFGTGNSPLHF
V gene: TRBV9
J gene: TRBJ1-6
clone size: NA
D gene: TRBD1

CDR3 DNA: TGTGCCAGCAGCCAGGGGGGCGTTTACAATGAGCAGTTCTTC
CDR3 protein: CASSQGGVYNEQFF
V gene: TRBV7-9
J gene: TRBJ2-1
clone size: NA
D gene: NA

CDR3 DNA: TGTGCCAGCGGGACTAGCGGTTACAATGAGCAGTTCTTC
CDR3 protein: CASGTSGYNEQFF
V gene: TRBV12-3/TRBV12-4
J gene: TRBJ2-1
clone size: NA
D gene: TRBD2

CDR3 DNA: TGTGCCAGCACCTACCGGACCGCCGGAAACTATGGCTACACCTTC
CDR3 protein: CASTYRTAGNYGYTF
V gene: TRBV28
J gene: TRBJ1-2
clone size: NA
D gene: NA

CDR3 DNA: TGTGCCAGCAGTTTAGTAGAGTGGGGGGAGCAGTTCTTC
CDR3 protein: CASSLVEWGEQFF
V gene: TRBV12-3/TRBV12-4
J gene: TRBJ2-1
clone size: once
D gene: NA

CDR3 DNA: TGTGCCAGCAGCGCGGACAGGGGCAACACTGAAGCTTTCTTT
CDR3 protein: CASSADRGNTEAFF
V gene: TRBV11-3
J gene: TRBJ1-1
clone size: few
D gene: TRBD1

CDR3 DNA: TGTGCCAGCAGCCTGTGGGAGTTGGCCTACGAGCAGTACTTC
CDR3 protein: CASSLWELAYEQYF
V gene: TRBV5-6
J gene: TRBJ2-7
clone size: NA
D gene: NA

CDR3 DNA: TGCGCCAGCAGCTCAACAGGGGGCAGAGCTTTCTTT
CDR3 protein: CASSSTGGRAFF
V gene: TRBV5-1
J gene: TRBJ1-1
clone size: once
D gene: TRBD1

CDR3 DNA: TGTGCCAGCAGCCCTTCCGAAACAGGATACGGCACTGAAGCTTTCTTT
CDR3 protein: CASSPSETGYGTEAFF
V gene: TRBV11-3
J gene: TRBJ1-1
clone size: NA
D gene: NA

CDR3 DNA: TGTGCCAGTAGTTGGGGAAGGAATGAAAAACTGTTTTTT
CDR3 protein: CASSWGRNEKLFF
V gene: TRBV19
J gene: TRBJ1-4
clone size: NA
D gene: NA